The clone carrying this T cell receptor beta chain has a count of ten or more. Its antigen is not identified. Exclusion criteria comprised uncontrolled infection, other autoimmune disease, pregnancy or lactation. Authors of the study amplified TCR beta CDR3 regions from RNA transcripts. TCR CDR3 regions were first amplified by RT-PCR with HTBI primers. One entry per CDR3 protein results from TCRdb running MiXCR on the multiplex PCR reads. The sample yields some 420,000 distinct CDR3 sequences, about 13% seen once. The entry originates in a study of T cells in Graves' hyperthyroidism and ophthalmopathy. About the research overall: Initial diagnosis, before any treatment, was when peripheral blood was collected.

Findings and limits, study-wide: Researchers report that a 13 V-J model separated ophthalmopathy from stable hyperthyroidism.

V was cut by 7 bases and J by 8 bases, with 14 bases left in between. The CDR3 has 12 amino acids. Germline lookup yields CDR1 LGHNT and CDR2 FRNRAP. The chain is built from TRBV12-5 and TRBJ1-2, with D tentatively TRBD1 (5 bases). Sequencing was carried out using blood. The sequence came from a woman aged 18-29 years with Graves' hyperthyroidism. Here the CDR3 DNA reads TGTGCTAGTGCCCTTGCCGGGGCGGGCTACACCTTC. Encoded protein: CASALAGAGYTF.